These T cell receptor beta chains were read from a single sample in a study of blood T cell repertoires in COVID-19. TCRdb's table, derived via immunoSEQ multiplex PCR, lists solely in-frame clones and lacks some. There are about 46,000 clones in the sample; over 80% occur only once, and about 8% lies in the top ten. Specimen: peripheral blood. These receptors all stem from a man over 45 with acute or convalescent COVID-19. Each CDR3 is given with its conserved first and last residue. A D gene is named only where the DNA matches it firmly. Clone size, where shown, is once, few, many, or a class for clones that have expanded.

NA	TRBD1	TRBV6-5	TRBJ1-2	CASSYPPGQFNYGYTF	TGTGCCAGCAGTTACCCACCGGGACAGTTCAACTATGGCTACACCTTC
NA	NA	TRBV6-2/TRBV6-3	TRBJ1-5	CASSYGGLQPQHF	TGTGCCAGCAGTTATGGGGGCCTTCAGCCCCAGCATTTT
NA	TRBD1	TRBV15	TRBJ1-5	CATSSFGTGAKQPQHF	TGTGCCACCAGCAGCTTCGGGACAGGGGCTAAGCAGCCCCAGCATTTT
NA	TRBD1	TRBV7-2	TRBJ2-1	CASSKGQGASYNEQFF	TGTGCCAGCAGCAAGGGACAGGGGGCTTCCTACAATGAGCAGTTCTTC
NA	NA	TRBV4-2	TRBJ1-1	CASSQDGGDITEAFF	TGTGCCAGCAGCCAAGATGGAGGTGATATTACTGAAGCTTTCTTT
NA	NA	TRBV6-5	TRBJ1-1	CASSAPWAGTEAFF	TGTGCCAGCAGCGCCCCCTGGGCGGGCACTGAAGCTTTCTTT
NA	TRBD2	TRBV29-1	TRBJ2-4	CSVEEGSGAHLYF	TGCAGCGTTGAAGAGGGTAGCGGGGCCCATTTGTACTTC
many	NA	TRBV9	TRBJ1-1	CASSVEQSSEAFF	TGTGCCAGCAGCGTAGAACAGTCTTCTGAAGCTTTCTTT
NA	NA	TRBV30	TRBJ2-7	CAWRSSREGLGQYF	TGTGCCTGGAGATCGTCCCGGGAAGGTTTAGGGCAGTACTTC
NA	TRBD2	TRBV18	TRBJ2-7	CASSPNRGGGSEQYF	TGTGCCAGCTCACCGAACCGCGGGGGGGGGAGCGAGCAGTACTTC
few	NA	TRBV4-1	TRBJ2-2	CASSSRTFPTPGELFF	TGCGCCAGCAGCTCACGGACATTCCCAACCCCCGGGGAGCTGTTTTTT
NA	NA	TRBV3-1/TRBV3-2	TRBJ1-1	CASSQDLAMNTEAFF	TGTGCCAGCAGCCAAGATTTGGCAATGAACACTGAAGCTTTCTTT
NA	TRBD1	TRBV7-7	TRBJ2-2	CASSTGQGATGELFF	TGTGCCAGCAGCACCGGACAGGGGGCCACCGGGGAGCTGTTTTTT
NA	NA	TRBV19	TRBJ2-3	CASSMGGPTQYF	TGTGCCAGTAGTATGGGGGGACCTACGCAGTATTTT
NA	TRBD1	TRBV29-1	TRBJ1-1	CSGGQPTNTEAFF	TGCAGCGGGGGACAGCCGACGAACACTGAAGCTTTCTTT
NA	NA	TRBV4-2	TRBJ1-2	CASSQESNTIYGYTF	TGTGCCAGCAGCCAAGAATCCAACACTATTTATGGCTACACCTTC
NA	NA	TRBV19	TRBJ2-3	CASSIGTLHTDTQYF	TGTGCCAGTAGTATAGGGACACTACACACAGATACGCAGTATTTT
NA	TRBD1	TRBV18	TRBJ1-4	CASSPNRGGEKLFF	TGTGCCAGCTCACCAAACAGGGGGGGAGAAAAACTGTTTTTT
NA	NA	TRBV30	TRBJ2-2	CAWSGLGGVDTGELFF	TGTGCCTGGAGTGGCCTGGGGGGAGTCGATACCGGGGAGCTGTTTTTT
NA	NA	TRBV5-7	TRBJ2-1	CASSLGVRAGNEQFF	TGTGCCAGCAGCCTCGGGGTCCGGGCGGGCAATGAGCAGTTCTTC
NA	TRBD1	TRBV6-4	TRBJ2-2	CASSRDRTDTGELFF	TGTGCCAGCAGCCGGGACAGGACGGACACCGGGGAGCTGTTTTTT
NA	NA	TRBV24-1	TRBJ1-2	CATSEAARDYGYTF	TGTGCCACCAGTGAGGCGGCCAGGGACTATGGCTACACCTTC
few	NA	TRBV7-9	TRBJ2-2	CASRPEATGELFF	TGTGCCAGCAGGCCCGAGGCGACCGGGGAGCTGTTTTTT
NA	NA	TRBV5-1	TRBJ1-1	CASSPDTTGTEAFF	TGCGCCAGCAGCCCCGACACCACGGGGACTGAAGCTTTCTTT
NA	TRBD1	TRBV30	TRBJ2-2	CAWSLTVLGQGGGEGPGELFF	TGTGCCTGGAGTCTAACCGTCCTCGGACAGGGTGGTGGGGAAGGTCCCGGGGAGCTGTTTTTT
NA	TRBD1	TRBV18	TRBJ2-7	CASSPTGYSNEQYF	TGTGCCAGCTCACCGACAGGGTATAGCAACGAGCAGTACTTC
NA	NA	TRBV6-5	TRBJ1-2	CASSYGEVANYGYTF	TGTGCCAGCAGTTACGGGGAGGTAGCTAACTATGGCTACACCTTC
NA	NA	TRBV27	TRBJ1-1	CASSLNAGMNTEAFF	TGTGCCAGCAGTTTAAACGCGGGGATGAACACTGAAGCTTTCTTT
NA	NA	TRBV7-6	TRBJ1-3	CASSLNTDSGNTIYF	TGTGCCAGCAGCTTAAATACAGACTCTGGAAACACCATATATTTT
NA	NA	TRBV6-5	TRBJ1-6	CASNKRDSPLHF	TGTGCCAGCAACAAGCGGGATTCACCCCTCCACTTT
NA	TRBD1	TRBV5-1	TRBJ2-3	CASKVTGGADTDTQYF	TGCGCCAGCAAGGTAACAGGGGGCGCGGATACAGATACGCAGTATTTT
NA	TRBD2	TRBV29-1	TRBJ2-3	CSVEGKAGGTDTQYF	TGCAGCGTTGAAGGGAAAGCGGGGGGCACAGATACGCAGTATTTT
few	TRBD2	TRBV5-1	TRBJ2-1	CASRLAGGGNEQFF	TGCGCCAGCAGATTAGCGGGAGGGGGCAATGAGCAGTTCTTC
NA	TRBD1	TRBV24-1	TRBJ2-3	CATSDPWTGGTDTQYF	TGTGCCACCAGTGATCCCTGGACAGGGGGCACAGATACGCAGTATTTT
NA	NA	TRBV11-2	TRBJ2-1	CASSLVEWAYNEQFF	TGTGCCAGCAGCTTAGTGGAGTGGGCCTACAATGAGCAGTTCTTC
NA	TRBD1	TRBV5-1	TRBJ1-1	CASSWDREGSSTEAFF	TGCGCCAGCAGCTGGGACAGGGAGGGGTCGAGCACTGAAGCTTTCTTT
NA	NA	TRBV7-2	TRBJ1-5	CASSSRREQPQHF	TGTGCCAGCAGCTCCCGCAGGGAACAGCCCCAGCATTTT
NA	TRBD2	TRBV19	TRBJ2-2	CASRGTSGGRVGTGELFF	TGTGCCAGTAGAGGGACTAGCGGGGGGAGAGTGGGCACCGGGGAGCTGTTTTTT
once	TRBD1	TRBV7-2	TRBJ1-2	CASSRGTGEGYTF	TGTGCCAGCAGCCGAGGGACAGGGGAAGGCTACACCTTC
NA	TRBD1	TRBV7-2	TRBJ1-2	CASSSPRTGLNYGYTF	TGTGCCAGCAGCTCCCCCAGGACAGGGCTTAACTATGGCTACACCTTC
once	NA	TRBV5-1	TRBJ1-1	CASSLSLTGNLYTEAFF	TGCGCCAGCAGCTTGTCTCTTACAGGGAACTTGTACACTGAAGCTTTCTTT
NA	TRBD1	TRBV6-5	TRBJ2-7	CASSFRGPSSYEQYF	TGTGCCAGTTCTTTCAGGGGGCCTAGCTCCTACGAGCAGTACTTC
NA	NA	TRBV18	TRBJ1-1	CASSPGGGRNTEAFF	TGTGCCAGCTCACCAGGGGGGGGTCGGAACACTGAAGCTTTCTTT
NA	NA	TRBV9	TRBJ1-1	CASSLGGGNTEAFF	TGTGCCAGCAGCCTTGGGGGAGGAAACACTGAAGCTTTCTTT
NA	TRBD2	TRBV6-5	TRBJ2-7	CASRERGLPYEQYF	TGTGCCAGCAGGGAGCGGGGACTCCCCTACGAGCAGTACTTC
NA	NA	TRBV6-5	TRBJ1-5	CASSRRGDYQPQHF	TGTGCCAGCAGCCGCCGGGGGGATTATCAGCCCCAGCATTTT
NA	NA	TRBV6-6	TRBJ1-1	CASRNAGDTEAFF	TGTGCCAGCAGGAATGCAGGGGACACTGAAGCTTTCTTT
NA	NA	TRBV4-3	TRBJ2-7	CASSQDLGSAYEQYF	TGCGCCAGCAGCCAAGACCTTGGCAGCGCCTACGAGCAGTACTTC
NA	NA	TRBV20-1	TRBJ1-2	CSATQNYGYTF	TGCAGTGCTACTCAGAACTATGGCTACACCTTC
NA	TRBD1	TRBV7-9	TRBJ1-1	CASSQGEGNTEAFF	TGTGCCAGCAGCCAGGGGGAAGGGAACACTGAAGCTTTCTTT
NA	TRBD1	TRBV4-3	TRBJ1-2	CASSQDRRTGGDTKGYTF	TGCGCCAGCAGCCAAGATCGGAGGACAGGGGGCGATACGAAAGGCTACACCTTC
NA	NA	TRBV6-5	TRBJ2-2	CASSSGGELFF	TGTGCCAGCAGCTCCGGCGGGGAGCTGTTTTTT
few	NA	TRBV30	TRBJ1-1	CAWSLGRENTEAFF	TGTGCCTGGAGTCTGGGCAGGGAAAACACTGAAGCTTTCTTT